This TCR beta chain was retrieved from a study of T cells in localized non-small cell lung cancer. The V gene lost 5 bases and the J gene lost 6 bases, with 10 bases spanning the gap. In germline, CDR1 is SEHNR, CDR2 FQNEAQ (reference sequence). The CDR3 has 13 amino acids. General observations from the study: Clonality of T cells reached its maximum in uninvolved adjacent lung, surpassing tumor. In adjacent lung, a median around 55 of the top 100 tumor clones were found. Because only a single region of the tumor was sequenced, heterogeneity remains possible. Greater blood T cell density accompanied longer overall survival.

Assay used: immunoSEQ multiplex PCR; TCRdb lists only in-frame clones, some missing. There are 70,000 to 75,000 clones in the sample; 70% to 85% occur only once, and 1% to 1.5% lies in the top ten. As for this clone: The antigen is undetermined.

The rearrangement joins TRBV7-9 to TRBJ2-2, with D tentatively TRBD1 (5 bases). The sample was peripheral blood, taken before any cancer treatment. The clonotype comes from a female donor older than 55 with stage I lung adenocarcinoma. The CDR3 loop is CASSATGSGELFF. Written as DNA, the CDR3 is TGTGCCAGCAGCGCAACAGGCTCCGGGGAGCTGTTTTTT.